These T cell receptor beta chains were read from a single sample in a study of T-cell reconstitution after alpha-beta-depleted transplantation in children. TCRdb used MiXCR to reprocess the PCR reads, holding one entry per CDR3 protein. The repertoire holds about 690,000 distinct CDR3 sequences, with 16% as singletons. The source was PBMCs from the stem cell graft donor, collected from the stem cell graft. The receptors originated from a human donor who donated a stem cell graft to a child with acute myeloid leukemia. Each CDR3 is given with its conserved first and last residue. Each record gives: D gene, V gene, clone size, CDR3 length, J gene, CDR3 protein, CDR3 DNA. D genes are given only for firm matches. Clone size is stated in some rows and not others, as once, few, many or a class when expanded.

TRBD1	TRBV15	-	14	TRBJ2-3	CATSYRGTTDTQYF	TGTGCCACCAGCTACAGGGGAACCACAGATACGCAGTATTTT
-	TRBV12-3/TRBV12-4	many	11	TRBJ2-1	CASSTSNEQFF	TGTGCCAGCAGTACTAGCAATGAGCAGTTCTTC
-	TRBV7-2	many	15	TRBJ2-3	CASSLARGSTDTQYF	TGTGCCAGCAGCTTAGCTAGGGGGTCAACAGATACGCAGTATTTT
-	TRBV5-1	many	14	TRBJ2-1	CASTILAGDNEQFF	TGCGCCAGCACCATCCTGGCCGGGGACAATGAGCAGTTCTTC
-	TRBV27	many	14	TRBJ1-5	CASSLSDGFGPQHF	TGTGCCAGCAGTTTATCGGACGGCTTCGGGCCCCAGCATTTT
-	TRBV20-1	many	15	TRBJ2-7	CSARDGRESSYEQYF	TGCAGTGCTAGAGATGGCAGGGAGAGCTCCTACGAGCAGTACTTC
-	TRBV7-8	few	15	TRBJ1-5	CASSLAAKSNQPQHF	TGTGCCAGCAGCTTAGCGGCAAAGAGCAATCAGCCCCAGCATTTT
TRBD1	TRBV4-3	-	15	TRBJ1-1	CASSRADREDTEAFF	TGCGCCAGCAGCCGAGCGGACAGGGAGGACACTGAAGCTTTCTTT
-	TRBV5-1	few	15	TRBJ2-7	CASSGADRENYEQYF	TGCGCCAGTTCCGGGGCCGACCGGGAGAACTACGAGCAGTACTTC
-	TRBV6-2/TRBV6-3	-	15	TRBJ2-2	CASTLYRGHTGELFF	TGTGCCAGCACCTTGTACAGAGGGCACACCGGGGAGCTGTTTTTT
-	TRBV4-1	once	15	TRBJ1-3	CASSQEPGAGNTIYF	TGCGCCAGCAGCCAAGAGCCAGGCGCTGGAAACACCATATATTTT
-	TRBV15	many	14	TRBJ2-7	CATSRATEEYEQYF	TGTGCCACCAGCAGAGCCACGGAAGAGTACGAGCAGTACTTC
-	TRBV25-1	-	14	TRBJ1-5	CASSERQDVLPQHF	TGTGCCAGCAGTGAACGGCAGGACGTTCTGCCCCAGCATTTT
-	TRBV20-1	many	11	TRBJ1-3	CSARAGNTIYF	TGCAGTGCTAGGGCCGGAAACACCATATATTTT